This section outlines one T cell receptor beta chain sequence together with its context. Its antigen is currently unknown. This sample stems from a study of Ad26.COV2.S vaccination and SARS-CoV-2 variants. Study information: In the study, Ad26.COV2.S was injected intramuscularly once, or twice 56 days apart. General study findings and limits: Total T cell responses may have been underestimated by the TCR breadth and depth analyses.

The V and J ends lost 10 bases and 6 bases respectively, with 18 bases between them. CDR3 size: 13 residues. In germline, CDR1 is SGHNT, CDR2 YYREEE (reference sequence). Treatment: 15 to 20 received Ad26.COV2.S at low or high dose, single or two shots; about 5 received placebo; per-sample allocation not given. After the first vaccine or placebo injection, samples were drawn on day 63. Donation was by an adult aged 18-55 years who was in Boston. The protocol was immunoSEQ multiplex PCR, while the TCRdb copy is restricted to in-frame clones and leaves out a portion. The sample includes about 680,000 clones, around 92% of them seen just once.

The rearrangement joins TRBV5-4 to TRBJ2-3, with a possible D match to TRBD2 (5 bases). The source was peripheral blood, collected in a trial of Ad26.COV2.S vaccine versus placebo. The sequence derives from a person between 18 and 65 years old who received the Ad26.COV2.S COVID-19 vaccine or a placebo. The CDR3 DNA follows: TGTGCCTCGAGGGTCGACCCCCCCGATACGCAGTATTTT. It encodes CASRVDPPDTQYF.